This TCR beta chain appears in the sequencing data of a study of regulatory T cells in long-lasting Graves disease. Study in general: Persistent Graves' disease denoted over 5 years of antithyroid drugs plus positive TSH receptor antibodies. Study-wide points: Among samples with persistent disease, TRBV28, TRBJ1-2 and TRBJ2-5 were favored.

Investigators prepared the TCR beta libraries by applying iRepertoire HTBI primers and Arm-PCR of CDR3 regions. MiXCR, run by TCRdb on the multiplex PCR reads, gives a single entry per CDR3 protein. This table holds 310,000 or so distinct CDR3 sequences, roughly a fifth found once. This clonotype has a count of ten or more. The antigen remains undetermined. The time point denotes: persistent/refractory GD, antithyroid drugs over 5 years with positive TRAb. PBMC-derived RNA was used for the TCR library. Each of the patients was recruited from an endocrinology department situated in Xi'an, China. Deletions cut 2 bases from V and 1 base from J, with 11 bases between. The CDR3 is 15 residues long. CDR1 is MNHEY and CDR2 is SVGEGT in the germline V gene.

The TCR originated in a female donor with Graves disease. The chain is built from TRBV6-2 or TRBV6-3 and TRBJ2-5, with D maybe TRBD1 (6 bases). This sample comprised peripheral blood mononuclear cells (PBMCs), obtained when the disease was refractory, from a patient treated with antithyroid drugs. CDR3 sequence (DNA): TGTGCCAGCAGTTACCCCCAGGGGTTCCAAGAGACCCAGTACTTC. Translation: CASSYPQGFQETQYF.